Sequencing of this T cell receptor (beta chain) was carried out in a study of CD8 T cells in Susac syndrome. RNA, at roughly 0.45 to 1 ug, was reverse transcribed with random hexamers. TCRdb passed the immunoSEQ multiplex PCR reads through MiXCR, listing each CDR3 protein once. Here the sample spans about 200,000 distinct CDR3 sequences, about 95% being singletons. High-throughput TCR beta sequencing covered peripheral CD8+ and CD4+ T cells. Age- and sex-matched healthy donors served as the control group. Through negative isolation, CD4+ and CD8+ T cells were obtained, while TEMRA cells were enriched using FACS. About this clonotype itself: Its specificity is not known.

Findings and limits, study-wide: Individuals included in the TCR sequencing and HLA analysis were acknowledged by the study to be relatively few in number.

CDR1 is SGHDN, CDR2 FVKESK, per germline. V was cut by 3 bases and J by 2 bases, with 2 bases left in between. This CDR3 has 11 residues. This sequence originates from a human donor in good health. The chain combines TRBV14 with TRBJ2-7; D is unclear. The sequenced material came from CD4+ T cells from PBMCs. The CDR3 bases are TGTGCCAGCAGCCATACCTACGAGCAGTACTTC. Its translation is CASSHTYEQYF.